The 26 T cell receptor beta chains reported below all come from one sample, sequenced in a study of blood T cells in healthy people across ages. Sample-barcoded 5' priming and a J-beta primer mix drove a second PCR of 7 to 11 cycles. TCRdb called the 5' RACE reads again in MiXCR, with one record for every CDR3 protein. This sample has some 1.5 million distinct CDR3 sequences; 35% to 45% occur once, and the top ten carry 4%. What was sequenced was blood. Receptors were obtained from a woman in her late teens or twenties in good health.

The gene calls are TRBV12-3 or TRBV12-4 and TRBJ1-5; the match to TRBD1 covers 7 bases. The CDR3 has 19 amino acids. V was pared by 1 base and J by 2 bases, with 14 bases of the junction left unmatched. The CDR3 bases are TGTGCCAGCAGTTTAGAGTGGACAGGCGCCTCCATAGGCAATCAGCCCCAGCATTTT. Translation: CASSLEWTGASIGNQPQHF.

This sequence joins TRBV6-2 or TRBV6-3 and TRBJ1-5; 11 bases map to TRBD1. There are 19 residues in the CDR3. With 7 bases clipped from V and 0 bases from J, the junction kept 14 bases outside the gene matches. Looked up from germline, CDR1 is MNHEY and CDR2 is SVGEGT. The CDR3 DNA follows: TGTGCCAGCACCGCGGCCGGGACAGGGGGGCGGTTTAGCAATCAGCCCCAGCATTTT. It translates to CASTAAGTGGRFSNQPQHF.

This clonotype appeared once. V usage is TRBV29-1 and J usage is TRBJ2-5; 8 bases align to TRBD1. Germline V gene lookup returns CDR1 SQVTM and CDR2 ANQGSEA. The CDR3 is made up of 14 amino acids. The V and J ends lost 4 bases and 11 bases, in that order; junction bases with no gene match: 15. In DNA, the CDR3 is TGCAGCGTTGTTTCCCAGGGGGCGCGGAATGAGCAGTACTTC. Protein: CSVVSQGARNEQYF.

This chain uses TRBV12-3 or TRBV12-4 with TRBJ2-7, with D maybe TRBD2 (6 bases). Trimming removed 5 bases from V and 5 bases from J, with 22 bases in between. This CDR3 has 16 residues. The CDR3 DNA reads TGTGCCAGCAGTCACCAACTCGCGGGGCCTGCCGACGAGCAGTACTTC. As protein: CASSHQLAGPADEQYF.

This chain links TRBV9 with TRBJ2-5; TRBD2 aligns across 7 bases. Germline CDR1 reads SGDLS; CDR2 reads YYNGEE. CDR3 size: 15 residues. J lost 11 bases, V lost 3 bases, and 16 bases had no gene match. The CDR3 region has the DNA TGTGCCAGCAGCGAGTATCGGGGAGGGCCCTCTGAGCAGTACTTC. It yields the protein CASSEYRGGPSEQYF.

The rearrangement joins TRBV5-1 to TRBJ2-1; TRBD2 matches 11 bases. This CDR3 has 16 residues. Per the germline V gene, CDR1 is SGHRS and CDR2 is YFSETQ. Germline trimming cut 5 bases from V and 2 bases from J; bases unmatched to any gene: 6. CDR3 sequence: CASSPSTSGTYNEQFF. The CDR3 DNA is TGCGCCAGCAGTCCCTCGACTAGCGGGACCTACAATGAGCAGTTCTTC.

This clonotype showed up just once. The chain uses TRBV28 and TRBJ1-4; no firm D call. Trimming pared 6 bases from V and 5 bases from J, leaving 10 bases between. CDR3 size: 13 residues. Germline assignment: CDR1 MDHEN and CDR2 SYDVKM. CDR3 sequence: CASSLHGNEKLFF. In DNA, the CDR3 is TGTGCCAGCAGCCTACACGGAAATGAAAAACTGTTTTTT.

V is TRBV4-3 and J is TRBJ1-6, with D unresolved. The CDR3 consists of 16 residues. CDR1 is LGHNA, CDR2 YSLEER, per germline. V lost 0 bases and J lost 0, with 6 bases in between. CDR3 sequence (DNA): TGCGCCAGCAGCCAAGACCAGAGCTCCTATAATTCACCCCTCCACTTT. The encoded protein is CASSQDQSSYNSPLHF.

This chain connects TRBV12-3 or TRBV12-4 to TRBJ1-6; perhaps TRBD1 as D (5 bases). The CDR3 contains 14 residues. Trimming left V 3 bases short and J 5 bases short, with 8 bases between. The CDR3 sequence is CASSFDRNNSPLHF. CDR3 DNA sequence: TGTGCCAGCAGTTTTGACAGAAATAATTCACCCCTCCACTTT.

This clonotype was counted many times. The rearrangement joins TRBV11-2 to TRBJ2-1; 7 bases are shared with TRBD2. The CDR3 loop spans 15 amino acids. The germline V gene encodes CDR1 SGHAT and CDR2 FQNNGV. The J segment lost 1 base and the V segment lost 7 bases, leaving 7 bases of the junction unmatched. The CDR3 protein is CASTTGGDSYNEQFF. The CDR3, as DNA: TGTGCCAGCACCACGGGGGGAGATTCCTACAATGAGCAGTTCTTC.

This clonotype was seen more than once but under ten times. CDR3: CASSQSLLAGVDNEQFF. DNA for the CDR3: TGTGCCAGCAGCCAGTCCTTACTAGCGGGAGTCGACAATGAGCAGTTCTTC. The chain couples TRBV3-1 to TRBJ2-1; 11 bases map to TRBD2. The V and J ends lost 3 bases and 5 bases, in that order; junction bases with no gene match: 9. The CDR3 contains 17 residues. Germline V lookup: CDR1 LGHDT, CDR2 YNNKEL (reference sequence).

A note on this clonotype: At one end, the junction sequence differs from germline, possibly due to a read error. The CDR3 coding sequence is TGTACCAGCAGTGACCAGGGAATAACGCCCTACGAGCAGTACTTC. Translation: CTSSDQGITPYEQYF. V usage is TRBV6-1 and J usage is TRBJ2-7; D is perhaps TRBD1 (5 bases). The CDR3 totals 15 residues. Germline values: CDR1 MNHNS, CDR2 SASEGT.

The V gene is TRBV5-1, the J gene TRBJ2-4; 8 bases are shared with TRBD2. Trimming removed 1 base from V and 7 bases from J; junction bases left unmatched: 10. CDR3 length: 16 residues. CDR1 and CDR2 (germline): SGHRS, YFSETQ. This CDR3 reads CASSLLLAGNTNIQYF. CDR3 nucleotides: TGCGCCAGCAGCTTGCTCCTAGCGGGCAACACCAACATTCAGTACTTC. Based on the CDR3 plus reference TRBV5-1 and TRBJ2-4, the full variable domain is KAGVTQTPRYLIKTRGQQVTLSCSPISGHRSVSWYQQTPGQGLQFLFEYFSETQRNKGNFPGRFSGRQFSNSRSEMNVSTLELGDSALYLCASSLLLAGNTNIQYFGAGTRLSVL.

This clonotype was detected a few times. The chain couples TRBV5-1 to TRBJ2-5; maybe TRBD2 (6 bases). Germline V gene sequence: CDR1 SGHRS, CDR2 YFSETQ. V was cut by 4 bases and J by 0 bases, with 16 bases left in between. This CDR3 is built from 16 residues. CDR3 coding DNA: TGCGCCAGCAGCCAGGCGGGACGGACATACCAAGAGACCCAGTACTTC. It is translated as CASSQAGRTYQETQYF.

The V call is TRBV6-5, the J call TRBJ1-1; TRBD1 is a possible D gene (5 bases). There are 13 residues in the CDR3. CDR1 is MNHEY, CDR2 SVGAGI, per germline. The ends were cut back, 11 bases at V and 5 bases at J, with 18 bases in the middle. The CDR3: CAAHRRRETEAFF. As DNA, the CDR3 is TGTGCCGCCCACAGGCGGCGGGAGACTGAAGCTTTCTTT.

The genes are TRBV11-2 and TRBJ2-3; D possibly corresponds to TRBD2 (7 bases). V lost 6 bases to trimming and J lost 3 bases, with 22 bases between them. The germline CDR1 and CDR2 sequences are SGHAT and FQNNGV. The CDR3 is made up of 17 amino acids. The CDR3 region has the DNA TGTGCCAGCAGAAAATACGACGCGGGGGCGAGAACAGATACGCAGTATTTT. It translates to CASRKYDAGARTDTQYF.

This clonotype was observed a handful of times. This chain connects TRBV7-9 to TRBJ2-2; D remains ambiguous. The V gene lost 4 bases and the J gene lost 1 base, with 10 bases spanning the gap. The CDR3 is 15 residues long. The V gene's germline CDR1 is SEHNR and CDR2 FQNEAQ (reference sequence). This chain's CDR3 is CASSSHERNTGELFF. CDR3 DNA sequence: TGTGCCAGCAGCTCCCATGAGAGGAACACCGGGGAGCTGTTTTTT.

This clonotype has just a few counts. This chain uses TRBV7-3 with TRBJ1-1, with D hard to call. CDR3 size: 15 residues. The germline CDR1 and CDR2 sequences are SGHTA and FQGTGA. V was clipped by 5 bases and J by 7 bases, with 20 bases between them. CDR3: CASSPSFVRRREAFF. The CDR3 DNA sequence: TGTGCCAGCAGCCCCTCTTTTGTCAGGCGCCGTGAAGCTTTCTTT. Based on the CDR3 plus reference TRBV7-3 and TRBJ1-1, the full variable domain is GAGVSQTPSNKVTEKGKYVELRCDPISGHTALYWYRQSLGQGPEFLIYFQGTGAADDSGLPNDRFFAVRPEGSVSTLKIQRTERGDSAVYLCASSPSFVRRREAFFGQGTRLTVV.

The chain has TRBV9 and TRBJ2-7; D not certain. V was pared by 4 bases and J by 6 bases, with 14 bases between. The CDR3 extends over 13 amino acids. Per the germline V gene, CDR1 is SGDLS and CDR2 is YYNGEE. CDR3 bases: TGTGCCAGCAGCAGGCCCCCTAGTCTCGAGCAGTACTTC. Amino acid sequence: CASSRPPSLEQYF.

This clonotype was seen a handful of times. The V call is TRBV28, the J call TRBJ1-4; D is undetermined. Germline CDR1 MDHEN, CDR2 SYDVKM. This CDR3 is built from 13 residues. The V end was cut by 8 bases, the J end by 4 bases, with 11 bases between. The CDR3 DNA sequence: TGTGCCAGCTGTCGTGCTCTTAATGAAAAACTGTTTTTT. This sequence encodes CASCRALNEKLFF.

There are many counts of this clonotype. The V call is TRBV12-3 or TRBV12-4, the J call TRBJ2-5; 11 nucleotides match TRBD2. Losses at the gene ends were 5 bases for V and 5 bases for J; bases not matched to a gene: 1. The CDR3 extends over 13 amino acids. CDR3 amino acids: CASSTSGSETQYF. The CDR3 region has the DNA TGTGCCAGCAGTACTAGCGGGAGTGAGACCCAGTACTTC.

The rearrangement joins TRBV4-2 to TRBJ2-7; D ambiguous. Germline V lookup: CDR1 LGHNA, CDR2 YNFKEQ. The CDR3 totals 15 residues. The V and J ends lost 1 base and 0 bases respectively, with 10 bases between them. The CDR3 region is CASSQGMVSSYEQYF. The CDR3 nucleotides read TGTGCCAGCAGCCAAGGCATGGTCAGCTCCTACGAGCAGTACTTC.

Note on this clonotype: One junction end does not reproduce the germline sequence, and a read error may be involved. V gene TRBV7-9 combines with J gene TRBJ2-5; 10 bases agree with TRBD1. The tail of the sequence fits TRBJ2-7 better, so the J call may be wrong. The CDR3 consists of 15 residues. CDR1 and CDR2 from the germline V gene are SEHNR and FQNEAQ (reference sequence). Written as DNA, the CDR3 is TGTGCTAGCAGCTCCGGACAGGGGGGTCTCTACGAGCAGTACTTC. Its protein is CASSSGQGGLYEQYF.

The chain carries TRBV20-1 and TRBJ2-2; weak D call: TRBD1 (7 bases). This CDR3 contains 17 residues. CDR1 DFQATT and CDR2 SNEGSKA come from the germline V gene (reference sequence). The V end lost 3 bases, the J end lost 5 bases, and 22 bases lay between the germline ends. In nucleotides, the CDR3 is TGCAGTGCTAGGGACAGCAGGGTGGCAGGGGGGACCGGGGAGCTGTTTTTT. Its translation is CSARDSRVAGGTGELFF.

The sample holds one count of this clonotype. One end of the junction does not line up with germline, which may come from a read error. The V call is TRBV5-1, the J call TRBJ2-1, with D possibly matching TRBD1 (6 bases). CDR1 SGHRS and CDR2 YFSETQ come from the germline V gene. The CDR3 sequence is 13 residues long. The CDR3 loop is CASGTPFYNEQFF. CDR3 nucleotide sequence: TGCGCCAGTGGGACACCGTTTTACAATGAACAGTTCTTC.

For this clonotype: One end of the junction does not line up with germline, which may come from a read error. The rearrangement uses TRBV12-3 or TRBV12-4 and TRBJ2-5; 10 positions match TRBD1. This CDR3 spans 14 amino acids. The CDR3 nucleotides read TGTGCCAGCAGCGGGACAGGGGTATGGGAGACCCCGTACTTC. As protein: CASSGTGVWETPYF.